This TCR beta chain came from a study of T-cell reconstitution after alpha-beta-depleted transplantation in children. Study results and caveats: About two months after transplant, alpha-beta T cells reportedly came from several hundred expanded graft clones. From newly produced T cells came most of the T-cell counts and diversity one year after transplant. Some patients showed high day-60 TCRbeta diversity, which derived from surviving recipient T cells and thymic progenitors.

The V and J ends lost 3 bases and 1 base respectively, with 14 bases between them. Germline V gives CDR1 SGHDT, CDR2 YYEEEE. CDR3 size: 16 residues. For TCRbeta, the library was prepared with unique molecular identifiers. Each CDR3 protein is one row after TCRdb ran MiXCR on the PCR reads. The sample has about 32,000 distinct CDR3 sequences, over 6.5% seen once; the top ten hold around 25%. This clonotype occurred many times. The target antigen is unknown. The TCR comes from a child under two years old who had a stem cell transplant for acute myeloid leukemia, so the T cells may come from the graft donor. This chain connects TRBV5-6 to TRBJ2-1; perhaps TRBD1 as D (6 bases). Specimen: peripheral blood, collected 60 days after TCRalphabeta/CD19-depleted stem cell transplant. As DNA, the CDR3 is TGTGCCAGCAGCTCCCCTTACAGGGATTCCTACAATGAGCAGTTCTTC. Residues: CASSSPYRDSYNEQFF.